This T cell receptor beta chain was documented in a study of T cells in Graves' hyperthyroidism and ophthalmopathy. TCR beta CDR3 regions were amplified from RNA. The HTBI set primed first-round TCR CDR3 RT-PCR. Each CDR3 protein gets one entry after TCRdb re-called the multiplex PCR reads with MiXCR. Of about 410,000 distinct CDR3 sequences listed, roughly 14% were seen once; the top ten hold approximately 13%. In its sample, this clonotype was seen a few times. Enrolled ophthalmopathy patients presented with a Clinical Activity Score of at least 3, a NOSPECS grade of at least 4, and disease duration under 3 months. From more than 9 ml of fresh peripheral blood, PBMCs were isolated. Germline CDR1 reads SEHNR; CDR2 reads FQNEAQ (reference sequence). Trimming removed 1 base at V and 2 bases at J, with 11 bases between. The CDR3 runs 15 residues.

Sequences were obtained from blood. The sequence was collected from a man younger than 35 with Graves' ophthalmopathy. This chain connects TRBV7-9 to TRBJ1-2; no definite D call. The CDR3 DNA follows: TGTGCCAGCAGCTTAGGCCCCAGAGCAAACTATGGCTACACCTTC. It is translated as CASSLGPRANYGYTF.